This TCR beta chain was found in a study of control samples from healthy donors and cancer patients. V was clipped by 4 bases and J by 3 bases; unmatched bases: 6. Germline CDR1 SGHDT, CDR2 YYEEEE. This CDR3 is 14 amino acids long. Clones were read by immunoSEQ multiplex PCR, and TCRdb kept only the in-frame ones, dropping some. In the table there are 150,000 to 180,000 clones, 85% to 95% of which are singletons. This clonotype was obtained from a man aged 40-50 years in good health. The sequenced sample was blood. The rearrangement links TRBV5-6 to TRBJ1-1; 7 bases line up with TRBD1. This CDR3 is CASSPTGADTEAFF. The CDR3 DNA is TGTGCCAGCAGCCCAACAGGGGCGGACACTGAAGCTTTCTTT.